The rows below give T cell receptor beta chains drawn from one sample of a study of blood T cell repertoires in COVID-19. TCRdb's copy holds only in-frame clones and misses some; the assay was immunoSEQ multiplex PCR. This table has tens of thousands of clones, around 90% appearing once. Sequencing was performed on peripheral blood. The receptors originated from a man aged 45-60 years with COVID-19, enrolled during active disease. The CDR3 runs from the conserved cysteine through the conserved F or W. Where a row states a size, it is once, few, many or the class of an expanded clone; other rows omit it.

>-|TRBJ1-2|TRBV5-6
CASSSDSYYGYTF
>-|TRBJ1-6|TRBV6-1
CASSATRTGGNSPLHF
>-|TRBJ1-2|TRBV5-4
CASSLEGYGYTF
>-|TRBJ1-5|TRBV13
CASSLQGDSNQPQHF
>-|TRBJ2-3|TRBV6-5
CASSYGPLGDTQYF
>-|TRBJ1-1|TRBV5-6
CASSMTGGFGEAFF
>-|TRBJ2-1|TRBV4-1
CASSQITGTGSYNEQFF
>once|TRBJ2-7|TRBV6-1
CASSPFRQGTYEQYF
>once|TRBJ1-3|TRBV14
CASSRGTAGNTIYF
>-|TRBJ2-5|TRBV24-1
CATSDRTGGIGETQYF
>-|TRBJ2-3|TRBV2
CASFGRRRPPDTQYF
>-|TRBJ2-2|TRBV5-1
CASSLRSLLAGNTGELFF
>-|TRBJ1-3|TRBV6-2/TRBV6-3
CASSYSPGSSGNTIYF
>-|TRBJ1-3|TRBV19
CASSADREPGNTIYF
>-|TRBJ1-1|TRBV9
CASSPTGGAGNTEAFF
>-|TRBJ2-1|TRBV3-1/TRBV3-2
CASSQGQGGYEQFF
>-|TRBJ1-4|TRBV6-5
CASTRKGTLNEKLFF
>-|TRBJ2-1|TRBV29-1
CSVDGTGGPRGEQFF
>-|TRBJ2-2|TRBV20-1
CSASRLEAGELFF
>-|TRBJ1-2|TRBV10-3
CAISRQGDYGYTF
>-|TRBJ1-1|TRBV29-1
CSVDRFPEAFF
>-|TRBJ2-7|TRBV11-2
CASSALATFYEQYF
>once|TRBJ2-3|TRBV28
CASSSPGRAGTDTQYF
>-|TRBJ2-1|TRBV29-1
CSVCLESSYNEQFF
>-|TRBJ2-3|TRBV7-9
CASSLAGSRADTQYF
>-|TRBJ2-7|TRBV7-2
CASSLIGGSNYEQYF
>-|TRBJ2-1|TRBV3-1/TRBV3-2
CASSRGLASGEQFF
>few|TRBJ2-7|TRBV4-1
CASSQEGTGRRIREQYF
>-|TRBJ2-3|TRBV7-9
CASSFPSTDTQYF
>-|TRBJ1-4|TRBV6-5
CASRNTGATNEKLFF
>-|TRBJ1-5|TRBV19
CASTERRNQPQHF
>-|TRBJ1-2|TRBV5-5
CASSYQGAGGYTF
>-|TRBJ1-3|TRBV27
CASGTGTWGNTIYF
>few|TRBJ1-5|TRBV5-1
CASSPGQGEPQHF
>-|TRBJ2-7|TRBV27
CASSAGQGGVYEQYF